The following is a T cell receptor beta chain sequence with its context. This specimen comes from a study of T cell changes during pregnancy in multiple sclerosis. This CDR3 region has 15 residues. The germline gives CDR1 MNHNY, CDR2 SVGAGI (reference sequence). The J segment lost 9 bases and the V segment lost 5 bases, leaving 9 bases of the junction unmatched. Libraries were prepared by immunoSEQ multiplex PCR; TCRdb keeps only in-frame clonotypes and omits some of them. This table has approximately 80,000 clones, about 94% appearing once. The chain links TRBV6-6 to TRBJ1-6, with 8 bases aligning to TRBD1. Sequencing used peripheral blood, obtained in the third trimester of pregnancy. The source is a female donor with multiple sclerosis, enrolled in a pregnancy study. The CDR3 spells CASSGRQGMISPLHF. CDR3 bases: TGTGCCAGCAGTGGCCGACAGGGGATGATTTCACCCCTCCACTTT.